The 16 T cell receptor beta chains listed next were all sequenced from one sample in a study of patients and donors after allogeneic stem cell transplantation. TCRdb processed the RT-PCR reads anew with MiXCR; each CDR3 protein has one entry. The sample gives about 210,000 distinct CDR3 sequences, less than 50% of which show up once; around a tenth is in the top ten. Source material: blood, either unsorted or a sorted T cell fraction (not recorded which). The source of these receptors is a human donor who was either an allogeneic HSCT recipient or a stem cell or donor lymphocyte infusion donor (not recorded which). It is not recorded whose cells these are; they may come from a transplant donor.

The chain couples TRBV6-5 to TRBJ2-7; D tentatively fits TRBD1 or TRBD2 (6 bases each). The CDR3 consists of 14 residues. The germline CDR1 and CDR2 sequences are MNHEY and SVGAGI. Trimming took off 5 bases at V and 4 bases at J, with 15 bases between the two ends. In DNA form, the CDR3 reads TGTGCCAGCAGTCTTACGCCGGGGGCATACGAGCAGTACTTC. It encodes CASSLTPGAYEQYF.

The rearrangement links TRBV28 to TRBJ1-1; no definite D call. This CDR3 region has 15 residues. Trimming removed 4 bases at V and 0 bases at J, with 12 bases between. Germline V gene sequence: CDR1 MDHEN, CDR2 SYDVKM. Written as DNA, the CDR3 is TGTGCCAGCAGTTCAGCCGGGCGGATGAACACTGAAGCTTTCTTT. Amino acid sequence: CASSSAGRMNTEAFF.

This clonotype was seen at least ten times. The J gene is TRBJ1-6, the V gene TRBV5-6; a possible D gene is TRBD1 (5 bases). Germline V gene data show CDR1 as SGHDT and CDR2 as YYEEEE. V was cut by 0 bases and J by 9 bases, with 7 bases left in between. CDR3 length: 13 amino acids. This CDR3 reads CASSLEGISPLHF. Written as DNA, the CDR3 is TGTGCCAGCAGCTTGGAGGGGATTTCACCCCTCCACTTT. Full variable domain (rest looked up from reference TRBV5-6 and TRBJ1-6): DAGVTQSPTHLIKTRGQQVTLRCSPKSGHDTVSWYQQALGQGPQFIFQYYEEEERQRGNFPDRFSGHQFPNYSSELNVNALLLGDSALYLCASSLEGISPLHFGNGTRLTVT.

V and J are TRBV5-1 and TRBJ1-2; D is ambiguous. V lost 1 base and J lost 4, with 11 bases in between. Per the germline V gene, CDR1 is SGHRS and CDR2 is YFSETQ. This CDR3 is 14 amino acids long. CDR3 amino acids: CASSLQVDGYGYTF. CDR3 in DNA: TGCGCCAGCAGCTTGCAGGTGGACGGCTATGGCTACACCTTC.

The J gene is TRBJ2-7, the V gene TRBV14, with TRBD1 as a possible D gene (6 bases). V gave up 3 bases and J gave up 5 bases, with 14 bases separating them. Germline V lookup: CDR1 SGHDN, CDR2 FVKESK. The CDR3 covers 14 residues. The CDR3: CASSHLGQFNEQYF. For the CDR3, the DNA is TGTGCCAGCAGCCACCTCGGACAGTTCAACGAGCAGTACTTC.

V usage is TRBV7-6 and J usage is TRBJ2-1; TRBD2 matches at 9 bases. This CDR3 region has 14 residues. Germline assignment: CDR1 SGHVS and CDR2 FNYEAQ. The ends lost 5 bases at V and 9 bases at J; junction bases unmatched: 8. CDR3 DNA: TGTGCCAGCAGCCGGACTAGCGAGCGGGGTGAGCAGTTCTTC. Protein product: CASSRTSERGEQFF.

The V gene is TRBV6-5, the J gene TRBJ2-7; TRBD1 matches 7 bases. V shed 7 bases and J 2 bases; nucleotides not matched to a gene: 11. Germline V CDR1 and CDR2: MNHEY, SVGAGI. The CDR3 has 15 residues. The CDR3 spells CASTSRWDRPYEQYF. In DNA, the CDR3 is TGTGCCAGCACCTCCAGGTGGGACAGACCCTACGAGCAGTACTTC.

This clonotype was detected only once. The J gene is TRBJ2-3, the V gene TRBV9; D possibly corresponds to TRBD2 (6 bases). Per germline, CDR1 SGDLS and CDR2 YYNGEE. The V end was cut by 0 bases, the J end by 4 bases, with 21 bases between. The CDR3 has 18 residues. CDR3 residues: CASSVGPTRMGYPDTQYF. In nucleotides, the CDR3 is TGTGCCAGCAGCGTAGGCCCGACTAGAATGGGTTACCCAGATACGCAGTATTTT.

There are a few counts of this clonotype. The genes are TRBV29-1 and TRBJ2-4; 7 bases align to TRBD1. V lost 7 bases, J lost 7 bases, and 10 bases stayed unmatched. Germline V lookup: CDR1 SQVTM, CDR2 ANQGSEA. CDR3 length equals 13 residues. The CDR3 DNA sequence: TGCAGCGCAAGCCCGACAGGGCGGAACATTCAGTACTTC. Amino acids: CSASPTGRNIQYF.

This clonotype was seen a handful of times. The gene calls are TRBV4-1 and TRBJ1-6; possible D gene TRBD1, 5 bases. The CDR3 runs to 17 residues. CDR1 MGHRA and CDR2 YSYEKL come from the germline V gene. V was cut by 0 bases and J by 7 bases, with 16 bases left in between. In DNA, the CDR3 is TGCGCCAGCAGCCAAGAATGGCCCACAGGACCGAATTCACCCCTCCACTTT. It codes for CASSQEWPTGPNSPLHF.

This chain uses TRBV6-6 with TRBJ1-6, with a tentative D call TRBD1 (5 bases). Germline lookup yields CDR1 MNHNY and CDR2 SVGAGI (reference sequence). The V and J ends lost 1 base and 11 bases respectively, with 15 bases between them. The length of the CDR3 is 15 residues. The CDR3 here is CASSYFPETVPPLHF. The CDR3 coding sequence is TGTGCCAGCAGTTACTTCCCCGAGACAGTTCCACCCCTCCACTTT.

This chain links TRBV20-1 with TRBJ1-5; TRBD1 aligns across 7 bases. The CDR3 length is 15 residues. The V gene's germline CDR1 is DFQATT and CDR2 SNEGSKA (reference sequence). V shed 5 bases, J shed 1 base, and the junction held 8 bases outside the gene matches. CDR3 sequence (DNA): TGCAGTGCTGAAAAGGCAGGGGGAAGCAATCAGCCCCAGCATTTT. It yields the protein CSAEKAGGSNQPQHF.

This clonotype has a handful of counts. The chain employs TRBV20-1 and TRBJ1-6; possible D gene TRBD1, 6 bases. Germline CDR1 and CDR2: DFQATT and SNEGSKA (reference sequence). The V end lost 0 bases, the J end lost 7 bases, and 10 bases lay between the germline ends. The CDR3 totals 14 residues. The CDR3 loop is CSAREAGVNSPLHF. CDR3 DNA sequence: TGCAGTGCTAGAGAGGCAGGGGTAAATTCACCCCTCCACTTT.

CDR3 protein: CASSFAGDTYTDTQYF. CDR3 nucleotides: TGTGCCAGCAGCTTCGCTGGGGACACCTACACAGATACGCAGTATTTT. The chain has TRBV7-8 and TRBJ2-3; D may be TRBD1 (6 bases). The CDR3 consists of 16 residues. CDR1 is SGHVS, CDR2 FQNEAQ, per germline. The ends were cut back, 3 bases at V and 2 bases at J, with 15 bases in the middle.

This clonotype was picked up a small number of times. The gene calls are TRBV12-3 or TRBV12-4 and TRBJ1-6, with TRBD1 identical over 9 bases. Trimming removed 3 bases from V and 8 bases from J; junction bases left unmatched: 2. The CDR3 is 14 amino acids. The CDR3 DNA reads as TGTGCCAGCAGTTTGCGGACAGGGGATTCACCCCTCCACTTT. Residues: CASSLRTGDSPLHF.

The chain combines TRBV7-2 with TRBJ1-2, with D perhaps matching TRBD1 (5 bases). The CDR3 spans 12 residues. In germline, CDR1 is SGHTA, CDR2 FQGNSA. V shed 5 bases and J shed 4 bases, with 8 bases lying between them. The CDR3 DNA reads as TGTGCCAGCAGCAGGGACTTCTATGGCTACACCTTC. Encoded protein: CASSRDFYGYTF.